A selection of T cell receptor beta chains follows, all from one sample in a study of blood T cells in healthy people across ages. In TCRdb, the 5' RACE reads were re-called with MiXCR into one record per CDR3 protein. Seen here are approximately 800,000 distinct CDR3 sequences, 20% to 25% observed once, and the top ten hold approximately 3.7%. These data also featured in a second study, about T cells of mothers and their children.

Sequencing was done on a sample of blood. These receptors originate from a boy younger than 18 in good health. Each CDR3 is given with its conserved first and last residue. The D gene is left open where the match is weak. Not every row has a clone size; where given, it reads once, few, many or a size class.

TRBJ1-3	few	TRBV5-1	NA	CASSFTGLAGSTIYF	TGCGCCAGCAGCTTTACAGGGCTCGCAGGAAGCACCATATATTTT
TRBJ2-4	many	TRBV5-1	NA	CASSLEGGKNIQYF	TGCGCCAGCAGCTTGGAGGGTGGCAAAAACATTCAGTACTTC
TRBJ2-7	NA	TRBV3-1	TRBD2	CASSQASSGGIYEQYF	TGTGCCAGCAGTCAAGCGTCTAGCGGGGGGATCTACGAGCAGTACTTC
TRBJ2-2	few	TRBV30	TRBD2	CAWSPGGRAGELFF	TGTGCCTGGAGCCCGGGGGGAAGGGCCGGGGAGCTGTTTTTT
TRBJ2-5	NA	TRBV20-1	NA	CSARTGNQETQYF	TGCAGTGCTAGAACCGGAAACCAAGAGACCCAGTACTTC
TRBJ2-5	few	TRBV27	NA	CASSLKGLAEETQYF	TGTGCCAGCAGTTTAAAGGGATTAGCGGAGGAGACCCAGTACTTC
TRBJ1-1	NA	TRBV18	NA	CASSPQETNTEAFF	TGTGCCAGCTCACCACAAGAAACGAACACTGAAGCTTTCTTT
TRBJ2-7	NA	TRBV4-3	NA	CASSQGQNYEQYF	TGCGCCAGCAGCCAAGGACAAAACTACGAGCAGTACTTC
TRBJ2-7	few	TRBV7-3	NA	CASAVGGSMYEQYF	TGTGCCAGCGCCGTGGGGGGTTCGATGTACGAGCAGTACTTC
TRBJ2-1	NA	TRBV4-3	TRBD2	CASSQGGGLEYNEQFF	TGCGCCAGCAGCCAAGGCGGGGGACTGGAATACAATGAGCAGTTCTTC
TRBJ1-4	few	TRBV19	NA	CASSIRGGIEKLFF	TGTGCCAGTAGTATCCGCGGTGGTATCGAAAAACTGTTTTTT
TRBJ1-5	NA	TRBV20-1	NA	CSALALSEPQHF	TGCAGTGCCCTAGCTCTATCGGAGCCCCAGCATTTT
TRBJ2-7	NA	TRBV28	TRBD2	CASSGLAVYLSSYEQYF	TGTGCCAGCAGTGGACTAGCCGTATACCTCTCCTCCTACGAGCAGTACTTC
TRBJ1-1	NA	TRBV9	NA	CASSVVAGRNTEAFF	TGTGCCAGCAGCGTAGTAGCAGGGCGCAACACTGAAGCTTTCTTT
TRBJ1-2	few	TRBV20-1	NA	CSASDQDSGYTF	TGCAGTGCTAGTGATCAAGACAGCGGCTACACCTTC
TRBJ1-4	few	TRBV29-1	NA	CSAGVSGEKLFF	TGCAGCGCCGGGGTGTCGGGTGAAAAACTGTTTTTT
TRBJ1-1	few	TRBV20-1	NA	CSALWRGRRNTEAFF	TGCAGTGCGCTGTGGAGGGGTCGGAGGAACACTGAAGCTTTCTTT
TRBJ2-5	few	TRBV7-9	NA	CASQRGSQETQYF	TGTGCCAGCCAAAGGGGGTCCCAAGAGACCCAGTACTTC
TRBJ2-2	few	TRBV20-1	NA	CSARDPGTYTGELFF	TGCAGTGCTAGAGATCCCGGGACGTACACCGGGGAGCTGTTTTTT
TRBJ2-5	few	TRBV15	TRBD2	CATSRVLAEETQYF	TGTGCCACCAGCAGAGTACTAGCGGAAGAGACCCAGTACTTC
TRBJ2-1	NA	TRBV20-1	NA	CSARDIAGRGDEQFF	TGCAGTGCTAGAGATATCGCAGGTAGAGGGGATGAGCAGTTCTTC
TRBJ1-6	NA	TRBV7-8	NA	CASSLYSTSGNSPLHF	TGTGCCAGCAGCTTATACAGCACCAGCGGTAATTCACCCCTCCACTTT
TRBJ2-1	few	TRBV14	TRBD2	CASSQQLAGGPGNEQFF	TGTGCCAGCAGCCAACAACTAGCGGGGGGGCCGGGCAATGAGCAGTTCTTC
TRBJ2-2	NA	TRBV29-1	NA	CSSWDSNAGGLFF	TGCAGCTCTTGGGACAGCAACGCCGGGGGGCTGTTTTTT
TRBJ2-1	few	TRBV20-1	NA	CSARAPPYDWARPNEQFF	TGCAGTGCTAGAGCTCCCCCTTACGACTGGGCGAGACCCAATGAGCAGTTCTTC